This T cell receptor beta chain appears in the sequencing data of a study of T cell responses to AZD1222 COVID-19 vaccine. Study results and caveats: AZD1222 recipients seropositive at baseline numbered only 5 or 6. Donors in the cohort were predominantly white British and more often female, and clonal diversity was possibly underestimated.

The CDR3 contains 12 residues. V dropped 7 bases and J dropped 9 bases, with 13 bases sitting between them. Germline V gene sequence: CDR1 LNHDA, CDR2 SQIVND (reference sequence). Note on this clone: Its antigen is unknown.

Sequenced by immunoSEQ multiplex PCR; TCRdb stores in-frame clones only, minus some. Altogether roughly 100,000 clones are present, approximately 88% being singletons, with the ten largest covering more than 8%. The chain recombines TRBV19 with TRBJ2-1; unclear D gene. The starting material was peripheral blood, obtained on day 0 of AZD1222 vaccination. The sequence derives from an adult in good health. CDR3 sequence (DNA): TGTGCCAGTATCGCTAGTAACGGTGAGCAGTTCTTC. It translates to CASIASNGEQFF.